This T cell receptor (beta chain) appears in the sequencing data of a study of graft-versus-host responses after intestinal transplantation. Study summary: Every recipient underwent anti-thymocyte globulin induction, then tacrolimus and steroids for around three years. General study results and limits: The presence of high graft-versus-host to host-versus-graft clonal ratios in allografts characterized patients with graft-donor T cell macrochimerism. With peak circulating GvH clone levels came an association with early post-transplant HvG declines. Investigators detected GvH clones in recipient marrow, with some emerging earlier in ileum or blood.

The method was immunoSEQ multiplex PCR; TCRdb's version includes in-frame clones alone and lacks a portion of them. Here the sample spans around 21,000 clones, 25% to 35% being singletons. Plates contained approximately 200,000 CFSE-labeled responder cells and approximately 200,000 irradiated, violet-dye-labeled stimulator cells. CDR1 and CDR2 from the germline V gene are SGDLS and YYNGEE. V was shortened by 3 bases and J by 0 bases, with 11 bases between the two germline ends. The CDR3 totals 15 residues. This TCR was recovered from a human patient who received an intestinal transplant. This sequence joins TRBV9 and TRBJ2-3, with D tentatively TRBD2 (5 bases). Sample: alloreactive CD8+ T cells from a mixed lymphocyte reaction culture, taken before intestinal transplant. Subset given: CFSE-low proliferating T cells sorted from roughly six-day pre-transplant mixed lymphocyte reaction (GvH or HvG direction). Here the CDR3 reads CASSGSVTSTDTQYF. The CDR3 nucleotides read TGTGCCAGCAGCGGTAGCGTCACGAGCACAGATACGCAGTATTTT. Variable domain in full (rest from reference TRBV9 and TRBJ2-3): DSGVTQTPKHLITATGQRVTLRCSPRSGDLSVYWYQQSLDQGLQFLIQYYNGEERAKGNILERFSAQQFPDLHSELNLSSLELGDSALYFCASSGSVTSTDTQYFGPGTRLTVL.